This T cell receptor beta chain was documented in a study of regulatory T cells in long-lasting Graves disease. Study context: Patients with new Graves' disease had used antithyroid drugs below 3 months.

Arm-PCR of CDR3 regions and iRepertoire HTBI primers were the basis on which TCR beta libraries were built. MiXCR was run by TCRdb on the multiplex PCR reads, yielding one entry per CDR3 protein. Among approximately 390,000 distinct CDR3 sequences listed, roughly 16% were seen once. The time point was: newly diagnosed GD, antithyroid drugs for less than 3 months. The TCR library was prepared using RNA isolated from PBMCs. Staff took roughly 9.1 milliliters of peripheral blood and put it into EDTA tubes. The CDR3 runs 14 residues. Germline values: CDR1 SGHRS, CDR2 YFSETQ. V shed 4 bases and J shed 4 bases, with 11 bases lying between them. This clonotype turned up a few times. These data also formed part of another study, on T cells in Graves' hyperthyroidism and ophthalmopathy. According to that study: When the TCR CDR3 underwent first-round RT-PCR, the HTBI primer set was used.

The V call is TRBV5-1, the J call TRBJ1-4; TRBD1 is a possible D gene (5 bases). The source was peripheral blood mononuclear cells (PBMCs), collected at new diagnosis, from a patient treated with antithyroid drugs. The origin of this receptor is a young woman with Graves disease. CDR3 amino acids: CASSRGQDNEKLFF. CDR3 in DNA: TGCGCCAGCAGCCGCGGACAAGATAATGAAAAACTGTTTTTT.